A selection of T cell receptor beta chains follows, all from one sample in a study of T-cell reconstitution after alpha-beta-depleted transplantation in children. Using its own MiXCR run on the PCR reads, TCRdb lists one record per CDR3 protein. The data hold over 550,000 distinct CDR3 sequences, with about 11% observed a single time. The sample was PBMCs from the stem cell graft donor, taken from the stem cell graft. Receptors were obtained from a human donor who donated a stem cell graft to a child with acute myeloid leukemia. Each CDR3 is given with its conserved first and last residue. The D gene is left open where the match is weak. Clone size appears in some rows only: once, few, many, or a class for an expanded clone.

d_call: NA
cdr3_length: 16
v_call: TRBV4-2
clone_size: NA
j_call: TRBJ1-5
cdr3_aa: CASSHSTLQGNQPQHF
cdr3_nt: TGTGCCAGCAGCCACTCGACACTCCAGGGCAATCAGCCCCAGCATTTT

d_call: TRBD1
cdr3_length: 16
v_call: TRBV7-2
clone_size: once
j_call: TRBJ2-7
cdr3_aa: CASSPWDRGGSYEQYF
cdr3_nt: TGTGCCAGCAGCCCGTGGGACAGGGGGGGCTCCTACGAGCAGTACTTC

d_call: TRBD2
cdr3_length: 16
v_call: TRBV5-1
clone_size: NA
j_call: TRBJ2-7
cdr3_aa: CASSWTSGAGFYEQYF
cdr3_nt: TGCGCCAGCAGCTGGACTAGCGGGGCCGGGTTCTACGAGCAGTACTTC

d_call: TRBD1
cdr3_length: 14
v_call: TRBV29-1
clone_size: many
j_call: TRBJ2-2
cdr3_aa: CSVGAGGYTGELFF
cdr3_nt: TGCAGCGTTGGGGCAGGGGGCTACACCGGGGAGCTGTTTTTT

d_call: NA
cdr3_length: 14
v_call: TRBV30
clone_size: NA
j_call: TRBJ1-5
cdr3_aa: CAWSVRTVGQPQHF
cdr3_nt: TGTGCCTGGAGTGTACGGACAGTAGGTCAGCCCCAGCATTTT

d_call: TRBD1
cdr3_length: 14
v_call: TRBV20-1
clone_size: few
j_call: TRBJ1-1
cdr3_aa: CSAPDRVRNTEAFF
cdr3_nt: TGCAGTGCTCCGGACAGGGTCCGGAACACTGAAGCTTTCTTT

d_call: NA
cdr3_length: 15
v_call: TRBV30
clone_size: NA
j_call: TRBJ2-1
cdr3_aa: CAWSSSESSYNEQFF
cdr3_nt: TGTGCCTGGAGTTCCAGCGAAAGCTCCTACAATGAGCAGTTCTTC

d_call: TRBD2
cdr3_length: 15
v_call: TRBV20-1
clone_size: many
j_call: TRBJ2-1
cdr3_aa: CSARRVTSGPSKQFF
cdr3_nt: TGCAGTGCTAGAAGAGTGACTAGCGGTCCCTCGAAGCAGTTCTTC

d_call: NA
cdr3_length: 13
v_call: TRBV30
clone_size: NA
j_call: TRBJ2-5
cdr3_aa: CAWSARGGGTQYF
cdr3_nt: TGTGCCTGGAGTGCAAGGGGAGGAGGGACCCAGTACTTC

d_call: NA
cdr3_length: 14
v_call: TRBV28
clone_size: many
j_call: TRBJ2-7
cdr3_aa: CASSSTPPGFEQYF
cdr3_nt: TGTGCCAGCAGTTCCACGCCCCCAGGGTTCGAGCAGTACTTC

d_call: NA
cdr3_length: 14
v_call: TRBV4-2
clone_size: few
j_call: TRBJ2-3
cdr3_aa: CASSRGGGQDTQYF
cdr3_nt: TGTGCCAGCAGCCGAGGAGGGGGCCAAGATACGCAGTATTTT

d_call: TRBD2
cdr3_length: 17
v_call: TRBV29-1
clone_size: many
j_call: TRBJ2-4
cdr3_aa: CSVVGGLAYSAKNIQYF
cdr3_nt: TGCAGCGTTGTGGGCGGACTAGCGTATTCAGCCAAAAACATTCAGTACTTC

d_call: TRBD1
cdr3_length: 16
v_call: TRBV18
clone_size: NA
j_call: TRBJ2-5
cdr3_aa: CASSPEQGATSKTQYF
cdr3_nt: TGTGCCAGCTCACCGGAACAGGGGGCCACGTCAAAGACCCAGTACTTC

d_call: NA
cdr3_length: 17
v_call: TRBV15
clone_size: few
j_call: TRBJ2-1
cdr3_aa: CATRGGSGSVQGNEQFF
cdr3_nt: TGTGCCACCAGAGGGGGGTCGGGGTCCGTTCAGGGCAATGAGCAGTTCTTC

d_call: NA
cdr3_length: 16
v_call: TRBV5-1
clone_size: many
j_call: TRBJ1-4
cdr3_aa: CASSSTSGAVREKLFF
cdr3_nt: TGCGCCAGCAGCTCCACGTCGGGCGCTGTTCGGGAAAAACTGTTTTTT

d_call: NA
cdr3_length: 11
v_call: TRBV14
clone_size: many
j_call: TRBJ1-6
cdr3_aa: CASSPGGPLHF
cdr3_nt: TGTGCCAGCAGCCCCGGGGGCCCCCTCCACTTT

d_call: NA
cdr3_length: 14
v_call: TRBV20-1
clone_size: few
j_call: TRBJ1-5
cdr3_aa: CSARLGTTNQPQHF
cdr3_nt: TGCAGTGCTAGATTGGGAACCACTAATCAGCCCCAGCATTTT

d_call: NA
cdr3_length: 12
v_call: TRBV10-3
clone_size: few
j_call: TRBJ2-2
cdr3_aa: CAINRNPGELFF
cdr3_nt: TGTGCCATCAACCGGAATCCCGGGGAGCTGTTTTTT

d_call: NA
cdr3_length: 13
v_call: TRBV10-3
clone_size: NA
j_call: TRBJ2-2
cdr3_aa: CAIATRDPGELFF
cdr3_nt: TGTGCCATCGCGACCAGGGACCCCGGGGAGCTGTTTTTT

d_call: NA
cdr3_length: 15
v_call: TRBV3-1
clone_size: NA
j_call: TRBJ2-7
cdr3_aa: CASSQEFRTAYEQYF
cdr3_nt: TGTGCCAGCAGCCAAGAGTTTAGGACCGCATACGAGCAGTACTTC

d_call: NA
cdr3_length: 14
v_call: TRBV29-1
clone_size: NA
j_call: TRBJ2-6
cdr3_aa: CSVEDPSGANVLTF
cdr3_nt: TGCAGCGTTGAAGATCCCTCTGGGGCCAACGTCCTGACTTTC

d_call: NA
cdr3_length: 16
v_call: TRBV24-1
clone_size: NA
j_call: TRBJ2-3
cdr3_aa: CATSDPQRASTDTQYF
cdr3_nt: TGTGCCACCAGTGATCCGCAGCGGGCTAGCACAGATACGCAGTATTTT

d_call: NA
cdr3_length: 18
v_call: TRBV7-2
clone_size: few
j_call: TRBJ1-3
cdr3_aa: CASSLAAANSPSGNTIYF
cdr3_nt: TGTGCCAGCAGCTTAGCGGCAGCCAACAGCCCCTCTGGAAACACCATATATTTT

d_call: NA
cdr3_length: 14
v_call: TRBV19
clone_size: NA
j_call: TRBJ2-7
cdr3_aa: CASNPQGNTYEQYF
cdr3_nt: TGTGCCAGTAACCCACAGGGAAACACCTACGAGCAGTACTTC

d_call: NA
cdr3_length: 20
v_call: TRBV11-2
clone_size: NA
j_call: TRBJ2-1
cdr3_aa: CASSLVRLGVAPSSYNEQFF
cdr3_nt: TGTGCCAGCAGCTTAGTTAGACTGGGGGTAGCCCCGAGCTCCTACAATGAGCAGTTCTTC

d_call: NA
cdr3_length: 15
v_call: TRBV9
clone_size: many
j_call: TRBJ2-4
cdr3_aa: CASSLDWGSKNIQYF
cdr3_nt: TGTGCCAGCAGCCTAGATTGGGGATCCAAAAACATTCAGTACTTC

d_call: NA
cdr3_length: 15
v_call: TRBV28
clone_size: few
j_call: TRBJ1-5
cdr3_aa: CASSLYGRVDQPQHF
cdr3_nt: TGTGCCAGCAGTTTATACGGCAGGGTCGACCAGCCCCAGCATTTT

d_call: NA
cdr3_length: 15
v_call: TRBV9
clone_size: many
j_call: TRBJ1-4
cdr3_aa: CASSEGPNDNEKLFF
cdr3_nt: TGTGCCAGCAGCGAAGGACCGAACGACAATGAAAAACTGTTTTTT

d_call: NA
cdr3_length: 11
v_call: TRBV12-3/TRBV12-4
clone_size: NA
j_call: TRBJ1-3
cdr3_aa: CASSGEYTIYF
cdr3_nt: TGTGCCAGCTCAGGGGAATACACCATATATTTT

d_call: NA
cdr3_length: 14
v_call: TRBV20-1
clone_size: few
j_call: TRBJ1-6
cdr3_aa: CSASRRGSGSPLHF
cdr3_nt: TGCAGTGCCTCGCGACGGGGGTCTGGATCACCCCTCCACTTT

d_call: NA
cdr3_length: 15
v_call: TRBV4-3
clone_size: many
j_call: TRBJ1-2
cdr3_aa: CASSQDLETVYGYTF
cdr3_nt: TGCGCCAGCAGCCAAGATCTTGAAACAGTTTATGGCTACACCTTC

d_call: NA
cdr3_length: 14
v_call: TRBV2
clone_size: NA
j_call: TRBJ1-3
cdr3_aa: CASMLRDSGNTIYF
cdr3_nt: TGTGCCAGCATGCTCAGGGACTCTGGAAACACCATATATTTT

d_call: TRBD1
cdr3_length: 15
v_call: TRBV12-3/TRBV12-4
clone_size: NA
j_call: TRBJ1-2
cdr3_aa: CASSSPGRGYYGYTF
cdr3_nt: TGTGCCAGCAGTTCCCCCGGCAGGGGGTACTATGGCTACACCTTC

d_call: NA
cdr3_length: 18
v_call: TRBV9
clone_size: NA
j_call: TRBJ2-7
cdr3_aa: CASSVRRRERNTSYEQYF
cdr3_nt: TGTGCCAGCAGCGTACGGAGGAGGGAACGAAACACCTCCTACGAGCAGTACTTC

d_call: NA
cdr3_length: 15
v_call: TRBV5-1
clone_size: few
j_call: TRBJ2-7
cdr3_aa: CASSLAGGTNYEQYF
cdr3_nt: TGCGCCAGCAGCTTGGCGGGCGGGACCAACTACGAGCAGTACTTC

d_call: NA
cdr3_length: 19
v_call: TRBV15
clone_size: few
j_call: TRBJ1-5
cdr3_aa: CATSRDKGRGEYSNQPQHF
cdr3_nt: TGTGCCACCAGCAGGGACAAAGGACGGGGTGAATATAGCAATCAGCCCCAGCATTTT

d_call: TRBD1
cdr3_length: 16
v_call: TRBV24-1
clone_size: NA
j_call: TRBJ2-3
cdr3_aa: CATSDRTGGAGDTQYF
cdr3_nt: TGTGCCACCAGTGATCGGACAGGGGGAGCCGGGGATACGCAGTATTTT

d_call: NA
cdr3_length: 16
v_call: TRBV6-2/TRBV6-3
clone_size: NA
j_call: TRBJ2-3
cdr3_aa: CASSLQTPKGTDTQYF
cdr3_nt: TGTGCCAGCAGTTTACAGACCCCAAAAGGCACAGATACGCAGTATTTT

d_call: NA
cdr3_length: 12
v_call: TRBV11-2
clone_size: NA
j_call: TRBJ1-2
cdr3_aa: CASTPSGFGYTF
cdr3_nt: TGTGCCAGCACCCCGTCCGGGTTTGGCTACACCTTC

d_call: TRBD2
cdr3_length: 20
v_call: TRBV18
clone_size: NA
j_call: TRBJ2-7
cdr3_aa: CASSPQAEEREGRLDSEQYF
cdr3_nt: TGTGCCAGCTCACCACAAGCTGAGGAGCGGGAGGGCCGGTTAGACTCCGAGCAGTACTTC